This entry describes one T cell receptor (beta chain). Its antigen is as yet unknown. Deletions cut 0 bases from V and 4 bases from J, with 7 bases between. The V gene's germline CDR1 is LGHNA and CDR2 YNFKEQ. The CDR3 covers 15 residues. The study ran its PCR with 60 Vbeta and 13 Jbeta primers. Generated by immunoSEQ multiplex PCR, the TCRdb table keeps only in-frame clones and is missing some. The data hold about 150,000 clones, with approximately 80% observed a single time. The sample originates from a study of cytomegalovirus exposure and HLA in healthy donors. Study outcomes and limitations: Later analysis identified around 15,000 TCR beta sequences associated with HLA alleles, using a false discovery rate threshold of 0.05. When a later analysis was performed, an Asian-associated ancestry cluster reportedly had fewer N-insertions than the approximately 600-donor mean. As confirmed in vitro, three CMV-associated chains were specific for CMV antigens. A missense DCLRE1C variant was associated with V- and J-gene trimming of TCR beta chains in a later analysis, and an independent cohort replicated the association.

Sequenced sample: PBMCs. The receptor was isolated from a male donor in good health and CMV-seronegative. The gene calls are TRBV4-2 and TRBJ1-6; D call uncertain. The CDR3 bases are TGTGCCAGCAGCCAAGAGTCTTTATATAATTCACCCCTCCACTTT. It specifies CASSQESLYNSPLHF.